This T cell receptor (beta chain) was recorded in a study of Graves' ophthalmopathy and Graves' hyperthyroidism. Study summary: Ahead of any treatment, peripheral blood was obtained at the initial diagnosis.

The table lists this clonotype with many counts. Its antigen is not identified. Findings and limits, study-wide: Among expanded thyroid clonotypes above 0.001 frequency, most also occurred in blood.

Amplification targeted the TCR beta CDR3 regions, with RNA transcripts as the source material. Second-round multiplex PCR followed a first-round RT-PCR using HTBI primers. TCRdb recomputed calls from the multiplex PCR reads with MiXCR, one row per CDR3 protein. The table has roughly 420,000 distinct CDR3 sequences, around 21% seen once. The sample comprised peripheral blood. This clonotype was sampled from a woman aged 18-29 years with stable Graves' hyperthyroidism.

CDR3 DNA sequence: TGTGCCAGCAGTTTAAACAGGCTCTATGGCTACACCTTC. Its protein is CASSLNRLYGYTF. The chain joins TRBV27 to TRBJ1-2; the D gene is possibly TRBD1 (5 bases). In germline, CDR1 is MNHEY, CDR2 SMNVEV (reference sequence). With 2 bases removed from V and 4 bases from J, the gap between germline ends came to 8 bases. The CDR3 length is 13 residues.